The 5 T cell receptor beta chains below all came from one sample that was sequenced in a study of blood T cell repertoires in COVID-19. Sequencing used immunoSEQ multiplex PCR; TCRdb keeps in-frame clones, though not all of them. The table lists tens of thousands of clones, around 83% of them singletons. Sequences were obtained from peripheral blood. The receptors were gathered from a man older than 75 with acute or convalescent COVID-19.

This chain joins TRBV6-5 and TRBJ1-2; unclear D gene. The V end was cut by 0 bases, the J end by 7 bases, with 9 bases between. The CDR3 length is 13 residues. In germline, CDR1 is MNHEY, CDR2 SVGAGI. CDR3 region: CASSYSSGVGYTF. The CDR3 coding sequence is TGTGCCAGCAGTTACTCGAGCGGTGTTGGCTACACCTTC.

The chain recombines TRBV18 with TRBJ1-6; D is perhaps TRBD1 (5 bases). CDR1 is KGHSH and CDR2 is LQKENI in the germline V gene. The CDR3 is 13 amino acids. V shed 2 bases and J shed 6 bases, with 5 bases lying between them. The CDR3 region has the DNA TGTGCCAGCTCACCAGACAGTAATTCACCCCTCCACTTT. Its protein product is CASSPDSNSPLHF.

This clone was detected once. V usage is TRBV19 and J usage is TRBJ1-5; D might be TRBD1 (5 bases). This CDR3 region has 12 residues. CDR1 and CDR2 (germline): LNHDA, SQIVND (reference sequence). V gave up 10 bases and J gave up 3 bases, with 10 bases separating them. In DNA form, the CDR3 reads TGTGCCACCCGACAGAACAATCAGCCCCAGCATTTT. Protein sequence: CATRQNNQPQHF.

This chain uses TRBV6-2 or TRBV6-3 with TRBJ1-5; D uncertain. Germline loops: CDR1 MNHEY, CDR2 SVGEGT. Trimming stripped 5 bases from V and 0 bases from J, with 11 bases between. The CDR3 is made up of 15 amino acids. This CDR3 is CASSADGISNQPQHF. The CDR3, as DNA: TGTGCCAGCAGTGCTGACGGGATTAGCAATCAGCCCCAGCATTTT.

The genes are TRBV7-2 and TRBJ2-1; TRBD2 aligns across 9 bases. The junction had 9 bases not matched to a gene; V was cut back by 5 bases and J by 4 bases. The germline gives CDR1 SGHTA, CDR2 FQGNSA. This CDR3 comprises 16 residues. The CDR3 sequence: CASSGSASGEYNEQFF. The CDR3 DNA is TGTGCCAGCAGCGGATCGGCTAGCGGGGAATACAATGAGCAGTTCTTC.